The 2 T cell receptor beta chains presented below share a single source sample, sequenced in a study of T cell changes during pregnancy in multiple sclerosis. Method: immunoSEQ multiplex PCR; TCRdb's copy keeps in-frame clones and lacks some. In the table there are around 73,000 clones, 80% to 95% of which are singletons. The sequenced sample was peripheral blood, obtained in the third trimester of pregnancy. The receptors here all came from a female donor in good health, enrolled as a control in a pregnancy study.

This clone was counted between two and nine times. The chain couples TRBV28 to TRBJ1-1, with D unclear. Germline CDR1 reads MDHEN; CDR2 reads SYDVKM. This CDR3 has 13 residues. V was trimmed by 3 bases and J by 6 bases, leaving 11 bases between them. CDR3: CASSFSSSAEAFF. CDR3 bases: TGTGCCAGCAGTTTCTCGTCCTCCGCTGAAGCTTTCTTT.

This chain connects TRBV21-1 to TRBJ2-7; TRBD2, the table's D call, lacks a check against the DNA. TRBV21-1 constitutes a pseudogene. CDR3 length: 15 residues. CDR3 region: CASSGGTERPYEQYF. CDR3 coding DNA: TGTGCCAGCAGCGGGGGGACGGAAAGGCCCTACGAGCAGTACTTC.